The clone carrying this T cell receptor (beta chain) was observed at least ten times. Its antigen is unidentified. The data stem from a study of response to subunit inactivated influenza vaccine. Points from the study as a whole: Every seasonal influenza vaccination brings in few new T cells, the authors suggested.

TCRdb processed the RT-PCR reads anew with MiXCR; each CDR3 protein has one entry. The sample holds about 610,000 distinct CDR3 sequences, 11% to 15% seen once. The germline CDR1 and CDR2 sequences are SEHNR and FQNEAQ (reference sequence). Trimming pared 5 bases from V and 0 bases from J, leaving 2 bases between. The CDR3 loop spans 12 amino acids. This TCR was sampled from a man aged 50-60 years who received an inactivated influenza vaccine. V and J are TRBV7-9 and TRBJ2-1; D call uncertain. The sequences come from PBMCs from blood, collected 11 to 12 days after vaccination. The CDR3 is CASSTSYNEQFF. The CDR3 DNA reads TGTGCCAGCAGCACCTCCTACAATGAGCAGTTCTTC.